One sample yielded the 9 T cell receptor beta chains listed below, sequenced in a study of shared clonotypes between healthy human individuals. Sequencing was performed with immunoSEQ multiplex PCR; in TCRdb, only in-frame clones are kept and a portion is missing. The table lists some 630,000 clones, roughly 96% of them singletons, with about 0.12% in the top ten. CD45RO-negative cells were positively selected for CCR7, leaving out terminally differentiated effector memory CD45RA+ cells. The sample consisted of naive CD8+ T cells sorted from blood. The receptors were sampled from a woman in her 30s in good health.

V usage is TRBV10-3 and J usage is TRBJ2-3; 9 bases line up with TRBD2. Germline V lookup: CDR1 ENHRY, CDR2 SYGVKD. The CDR3 is made up of 15 amino acids. J gave up 6 bases and V 10 bases, and 14 bases lay outside the gene matches. This chain's CDR3 is CATWTSALGWDTQYF. DNA of the CDR3: TGTGCCACGTGGACTAGCGCCCTAGGTTGGGATACGCAGTATTTT.

The V and J genes are TRBV11-2 and TRBJ2-7; maybe TRBD2 (6 bases). The germline gives CDR1 SGHAT, CDR2 FQNNGV. V was cut by 5 bases and J by 3 bases, with 23 bases left in between. The CDR3 has 17 residues. The CDR3 loop reads CASSRRTMGRENYEQYF. The DNA for the CDR3 is TGTGCCAGCAGCCGACGGACTATGGGCAGGGAGAACTACGAGCAGTACTTC.

This chain joins TRBV28 and TRBJ1-1; 8 positions agree with TRBD1. J gave up 8 bases and V 6 bases, and 8 bases lay outside the gene matches. The CDR3 has 13 amino acids. The V gene's germline CDR1 is MDHEN and CDR2 SYDVKM. The CDR3 spells CASSPPGQVEAFF. In nucleotides, the CDR3 is TGTGCCAGCAGCCCACCGGGACAGGTGGAAGCTTTCTTT. Full variable domain (outside the CDR3, taken from reference TRBV28 and TRBJ1-1): DVKVTQSSRYLVKRTGEKVFLECVQDMDHENMFWYRQDPGLGLRLIYFSYDVKMKEKGDIPEGYSVSREKKERFSLILESASTNQTSMYLCASSPPGQVEAFFGQGTRLTVV.

The chain has TRBV29-1 and TRBJ1-1; 9 bases are a match to TRBD1. The CDR3 is 12 residues long. Germline CDR1 reads SQVTM; CDR2 reads ANQGSEA. Trimming removed 7 bases from V and 4 bases from J; junction bases left unmatched: 4. The CDR3 bases are TGCAGCGCACAGGGGGCGCCCACTGAAGCTTTCTTT. It is translated as CSAQGAPTEAFF.

The V and J genes are TRBV5-4 and TRBJ1-6; 7 bases match TRBD1. V shed 4 bases and J 11 bases; nucleotides not matched to a gene: 12. The germline CDR1 and CDR2 sequences are SGHNT and YYREEE (reference sequence). This CDR3 is built from 15 residues. The CDR3 nucleotides read TGTGCCAGCAGCAACCCCGGGACAGCTGAGGCACCCCTCCACTTT. It is translated as CASSNPGTAEAPLHF.

The chain has TRBV13 and TRBJ2-7; weak D call: TRBD1 (5 bases). The CDR3 spans 14 residues. In germline, CDR1 is PRHDT, CDR2 FYEKMQ (reference sequence). V dropped 2 bases and J dropped 0 bases, with 8 bases sitting between them. Here the CDR3 DNA reads TGTGCCAGCAGCTTAAGACAGAGCTCCTACGAGCAGTACTTC. Its protein is CASSLRQSSYEQYF.

This clone was seen just once. The J gene is TRBJ1-1, the V gene TRBV5-5; D remains unclear. Germline values: CDR1 SGHKS, CDR2 YYEKEE (reference sequence). This CDR3 region has 16 residues. Trimming took off 3 bases at V and 2 bases at J, with 17 bases between the two ends. CDR3 DNA: TGTGCCAGCAGCTATGACACCCTGTACTTAAACACTGAAGCTTTCTTT. This gives the protein CASSYDTLYLNTEAFF.

The rearrangement joins TRBV27 to TRBJ2-1, with TRBD2 identical over 8 bases. Germline CDR1 and CDR2: MNHEY and SMNVEV (reference sequence). The length of the CDR3 is 13 residues. V shed 5 bases and J 6 bases; nucleotides not matched to a gene: 3. The CDR3 sequence: CASSLTSANEQFF. The CDR3 DNA is TGTGCCAGCAGTCTGACTAGCGCCAATGAGCAGTTCTTC.

The chain links TRBV29-1 to TRBJ2-1, with unresolved D. This CDR3 comprises 10 residues. Germline-derived CDR1 and CDR2 are SQVTM and ANQGSEA. Trimming stripped 5 bases from V and 5 bases from J, with 4 bases between. The CDR3 reads CSVHDNEQFF. In DNA, the CDR3 is TGCAGCGTTCACGACAATGAGCAGTTCTTC.